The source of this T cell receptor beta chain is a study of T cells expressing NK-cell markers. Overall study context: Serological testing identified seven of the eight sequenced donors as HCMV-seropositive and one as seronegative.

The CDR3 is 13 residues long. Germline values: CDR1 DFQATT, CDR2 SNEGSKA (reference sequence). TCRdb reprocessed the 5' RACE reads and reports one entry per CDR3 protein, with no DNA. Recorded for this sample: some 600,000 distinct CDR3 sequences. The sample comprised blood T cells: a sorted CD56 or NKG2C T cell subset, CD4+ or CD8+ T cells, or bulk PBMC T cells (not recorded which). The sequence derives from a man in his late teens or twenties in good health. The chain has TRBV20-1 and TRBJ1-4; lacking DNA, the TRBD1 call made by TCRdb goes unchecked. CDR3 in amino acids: CSAFAPGAEKLFF.